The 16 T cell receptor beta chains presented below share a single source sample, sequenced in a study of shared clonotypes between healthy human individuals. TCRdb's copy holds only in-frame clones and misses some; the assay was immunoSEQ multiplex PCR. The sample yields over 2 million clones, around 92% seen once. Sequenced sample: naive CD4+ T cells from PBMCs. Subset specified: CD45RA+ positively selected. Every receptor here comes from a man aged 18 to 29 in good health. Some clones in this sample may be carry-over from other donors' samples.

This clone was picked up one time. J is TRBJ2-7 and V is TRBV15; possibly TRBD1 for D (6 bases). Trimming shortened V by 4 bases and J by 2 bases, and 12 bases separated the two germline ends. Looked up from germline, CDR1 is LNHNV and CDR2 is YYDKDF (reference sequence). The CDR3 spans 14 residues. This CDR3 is CATSITQGPYEQYF. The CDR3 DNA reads TGTGCCACCAGCATTACACAGGGACCCTACGAGCAGTACTTC.

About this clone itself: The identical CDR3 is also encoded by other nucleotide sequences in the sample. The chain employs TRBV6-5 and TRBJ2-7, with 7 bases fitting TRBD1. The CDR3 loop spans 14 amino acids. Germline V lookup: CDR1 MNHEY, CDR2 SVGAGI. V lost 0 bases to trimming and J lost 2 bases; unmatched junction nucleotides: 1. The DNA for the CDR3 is TGTGCCAGCAGTTACTCGACAGGGCCCTACGAGCAGTACTTC. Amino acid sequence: CASSYSTGPYEQYF.

CDR3 DNA: TGCGCCAGCAGCCCAATCACCGGACAGGGAATCTTGGGCTACACCTTC. It codes for CASSPITGQGILGYTF. The chain has TRBV5-1 and TRBJ1-2; 8 positions agree with TRBD1. The trim removed 4 bases at V and 8 bases at J, leaving 16 bases unmatched. The CDR3 extends over 16 amino acids. Germline V gene lookup returns CDR1 SGHRS and CDR2 YFSETQ.

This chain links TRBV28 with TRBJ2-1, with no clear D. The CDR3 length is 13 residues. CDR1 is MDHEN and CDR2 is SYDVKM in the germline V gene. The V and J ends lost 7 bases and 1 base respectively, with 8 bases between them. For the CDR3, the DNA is TGTGCCAGCAACGGGTGGTCCTACAATGAGCAGTTCTTC. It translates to CASNGWSYNEQFF.

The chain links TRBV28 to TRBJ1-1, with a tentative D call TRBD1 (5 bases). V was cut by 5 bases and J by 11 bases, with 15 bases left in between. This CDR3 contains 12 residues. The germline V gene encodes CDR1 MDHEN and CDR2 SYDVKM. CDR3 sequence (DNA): TGTGCCAGCAGTGAGAGGTCCAGGGAGGCTTTCTTT. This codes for CASSERSREAFF.

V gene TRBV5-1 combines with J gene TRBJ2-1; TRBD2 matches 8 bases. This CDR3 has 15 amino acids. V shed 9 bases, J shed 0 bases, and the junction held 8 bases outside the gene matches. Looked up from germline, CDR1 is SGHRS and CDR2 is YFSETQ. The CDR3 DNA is TGCGCCACCTCAAGCGGGAGTGTCTCCTACAATGAGCAGTTCTTC. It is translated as CATSSGSVSYNEQFF.

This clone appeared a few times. CDR3 coding DNA: TGTGCCAGCAGTCCCAAGCTAAGGGTCGGGCCCCAGCATTTT. Protein sequence: CASSPKLRVGPQHF. The rearrangement links TRBV28 to TRBJ1-5; no reliable D call. The V end was cut by 5 bases, the J end by 9 bases, with 17 bases between. In germline, CDR1 is MDHEN, CDR2 SYDVKM. The CDR3 runs to 14 residues.

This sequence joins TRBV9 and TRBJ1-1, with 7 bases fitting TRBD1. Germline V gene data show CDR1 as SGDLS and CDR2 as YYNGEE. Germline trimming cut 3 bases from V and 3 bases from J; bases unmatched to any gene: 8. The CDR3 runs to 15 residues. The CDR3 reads CASSEGASFDTEAFF. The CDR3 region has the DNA TGTGCCAGCAGCGAGGGGGCGAGTTTCGACACTGAAGCTTTCTTT.

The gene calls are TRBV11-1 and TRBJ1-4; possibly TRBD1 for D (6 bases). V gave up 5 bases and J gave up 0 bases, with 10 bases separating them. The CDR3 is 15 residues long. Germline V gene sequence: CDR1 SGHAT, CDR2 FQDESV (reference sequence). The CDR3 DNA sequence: TGTGCCAGCAGCGTCGGACAGACAACTAATGAAAAACTGTTTTTT. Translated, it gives CASSVGQTTNEKLFF.

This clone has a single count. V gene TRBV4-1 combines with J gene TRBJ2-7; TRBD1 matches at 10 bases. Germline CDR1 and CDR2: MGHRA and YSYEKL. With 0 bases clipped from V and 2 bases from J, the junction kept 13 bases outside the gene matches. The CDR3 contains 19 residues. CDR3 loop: CASSQDMVGPGTGAYEQYF. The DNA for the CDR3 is TGCGCCAGCAGCCAAGATATGGTTGGCCCGGGGACAGGGGCCTACGAGCAGTACTTC.

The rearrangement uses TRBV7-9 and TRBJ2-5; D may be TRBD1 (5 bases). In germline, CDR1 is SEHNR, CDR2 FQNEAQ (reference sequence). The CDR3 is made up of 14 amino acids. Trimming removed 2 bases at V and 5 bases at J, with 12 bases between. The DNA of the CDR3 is TGTGCCAGCAGCTTAATCCAGGGCAGGGAGACCCAGTACTTC. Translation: CASSLIQGRETQYF.

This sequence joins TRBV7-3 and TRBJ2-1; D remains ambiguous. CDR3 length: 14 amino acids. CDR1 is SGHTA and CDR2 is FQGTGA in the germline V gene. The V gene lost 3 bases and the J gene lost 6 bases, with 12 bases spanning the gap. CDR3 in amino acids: CASSFGPPPNEQFF. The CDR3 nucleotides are TGTGCCAGCAGCTTCGGACCACCCCCCAATGAGCAGTTCTTC. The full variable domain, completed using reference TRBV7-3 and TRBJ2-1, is GAGVSQTPSNKVTEKGKYVELRCDPISGHTALYWYRQSLGQGPEFLIYFQGTGAADDSGLPNDRFFAVRPEGSVSTLKIQRTERGDSAVYLCASSFGPPPNEQFFGPGTRLTVL.

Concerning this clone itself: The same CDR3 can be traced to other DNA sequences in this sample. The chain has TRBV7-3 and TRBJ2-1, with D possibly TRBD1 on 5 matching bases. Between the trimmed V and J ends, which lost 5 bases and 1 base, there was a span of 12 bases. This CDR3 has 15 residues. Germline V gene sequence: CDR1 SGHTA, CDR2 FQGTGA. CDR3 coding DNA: TGTGCCAGCAGCCTCACAGGAGCTTCCTACAATGAGCAGTTCTTC. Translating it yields CASSLTGASYNEQFF.

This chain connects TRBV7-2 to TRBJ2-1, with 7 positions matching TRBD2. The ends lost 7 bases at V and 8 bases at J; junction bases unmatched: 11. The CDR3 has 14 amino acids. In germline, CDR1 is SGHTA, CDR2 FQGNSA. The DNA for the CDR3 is TGTGCCAGCACCCTCTTGGGGGGGGTAGATGAGCAGTTCTTC. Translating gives CASTLLGGVDEQFF.

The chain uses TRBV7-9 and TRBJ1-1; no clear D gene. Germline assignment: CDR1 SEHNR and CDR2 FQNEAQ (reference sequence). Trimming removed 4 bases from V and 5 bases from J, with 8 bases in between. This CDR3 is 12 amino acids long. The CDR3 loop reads CASSSRWTEAFF. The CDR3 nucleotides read TGTGCCAGCAGCTCCCGGTGGACTGAAGCTTTCTTT.

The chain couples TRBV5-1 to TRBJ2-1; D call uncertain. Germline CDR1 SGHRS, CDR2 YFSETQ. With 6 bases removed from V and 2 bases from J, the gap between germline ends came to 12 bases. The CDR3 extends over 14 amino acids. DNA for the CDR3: TGCGCCAGCAACGAGGCACCCACCTACAATGAGCAGTTCTTC. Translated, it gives CASNEAPTYNEQFF.